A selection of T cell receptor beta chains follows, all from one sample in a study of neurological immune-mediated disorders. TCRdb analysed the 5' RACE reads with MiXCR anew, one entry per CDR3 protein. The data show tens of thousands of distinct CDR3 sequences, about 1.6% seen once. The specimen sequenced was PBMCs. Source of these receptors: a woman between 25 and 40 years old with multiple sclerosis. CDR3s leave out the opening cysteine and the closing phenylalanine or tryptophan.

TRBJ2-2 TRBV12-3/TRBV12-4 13 ASSFRGAPTGELF
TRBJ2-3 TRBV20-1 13 SARENFPTTDTQY
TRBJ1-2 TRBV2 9 ASSLQGGDT
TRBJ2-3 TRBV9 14 ASSVVGSGGTDTQY
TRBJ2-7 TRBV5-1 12 ASSLDSEPLEQY
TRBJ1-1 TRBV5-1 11 ASSGQGDTEAF
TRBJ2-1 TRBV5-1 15 ASSSERRGPGGNEQF
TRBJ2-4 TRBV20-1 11 SAVDLAKNIQY
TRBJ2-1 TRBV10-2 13 ASSDRGGGANEQF
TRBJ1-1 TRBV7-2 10 ASSLMRTEAF
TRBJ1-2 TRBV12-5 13 ASGFQVSGGYGYT
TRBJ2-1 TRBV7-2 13 ASSLRDLGSDEQF
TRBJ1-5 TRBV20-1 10 SARDGREPQH
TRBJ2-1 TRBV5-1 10 ASSLGRGEQF
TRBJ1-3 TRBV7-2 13 ASSAGDSSGNTIY
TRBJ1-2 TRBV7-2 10 ASSLAGSGYT
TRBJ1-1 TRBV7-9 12 ASSRDTLNTEAF
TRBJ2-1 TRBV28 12 ASTQGGRLNEQF
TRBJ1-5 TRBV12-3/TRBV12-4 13 ASSFQALPNQHQH
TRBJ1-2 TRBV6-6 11 ASTYGVDYGYT
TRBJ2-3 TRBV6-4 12 ASSRQGYTDTQY
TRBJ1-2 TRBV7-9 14 ASSRFAGGEGYGYT
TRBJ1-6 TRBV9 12 ASSAGTWHSPLH
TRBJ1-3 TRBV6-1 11 ASSDGIGNTIY
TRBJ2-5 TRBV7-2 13 ASSSRTGDWETQY
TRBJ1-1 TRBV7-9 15 ASSLALRDRENTEAF
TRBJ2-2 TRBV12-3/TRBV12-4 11 ASTLGLAGELF